This TCR beta chain was documented in a study of blood T cell repertoires in COVID-19. At the level of the study: Samples of COVID-19 (acute and convalescent) were obtained from the United States, Italy and Spain.

Participants spanned ages about 18 to 89 years and resided in 20 to 30 US areas. Each recovered donor of Cohort 3 presented with two negative PCRs, clearance, or symptom resolution. Only one count was recorded for this clone. CDR3 length equals 11 residues. The authors' processing: Amplification from reference gene primers served as the basis for estimated nucleated cell counts. TCRdb's copy holds only in-frame clones and misses some; the assay was immunoSEQ multiplex PCR. The DNA was the basis for D and trimming; V, J and clone size are from that table. Among approximately 150,000 clones listed, around four fifths were seen once.

The receptor was derived from a woman aged 50 to 60 who had recovered from COVID-19. V and J are TRBV12-2 and TRBJ2-7; TRBD1, as called in the table, went unchecked against the DNA. TRBV12-2 is annotated as a pseudogene. The sequenced material came from PBMCs or T cells enriched from blood (not recorded which). The CDR3 is CARDRSYEQYF. The CDR3 nucleotides are TGTGCAAGGGACAGGTCCTACGAGCAGTACTTC.